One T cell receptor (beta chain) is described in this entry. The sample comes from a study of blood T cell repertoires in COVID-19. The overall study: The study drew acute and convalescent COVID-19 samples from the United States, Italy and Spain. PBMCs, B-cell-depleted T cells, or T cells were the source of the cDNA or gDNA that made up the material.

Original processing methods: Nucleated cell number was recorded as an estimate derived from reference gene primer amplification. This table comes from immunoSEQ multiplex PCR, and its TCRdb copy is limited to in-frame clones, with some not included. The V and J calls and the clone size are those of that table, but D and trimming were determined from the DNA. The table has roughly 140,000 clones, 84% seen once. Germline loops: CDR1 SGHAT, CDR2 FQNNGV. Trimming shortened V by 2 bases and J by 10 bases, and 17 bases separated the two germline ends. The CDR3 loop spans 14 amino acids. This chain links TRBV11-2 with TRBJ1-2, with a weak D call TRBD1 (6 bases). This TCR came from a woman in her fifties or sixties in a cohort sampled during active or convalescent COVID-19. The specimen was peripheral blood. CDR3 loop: CASSLREKQGTYTF. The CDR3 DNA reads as TGTGCCAGCAGCTTAAGAGAAAAGCAGGGGACCTACACCTTC.